This is a list of T cell receptor beta chains from one sample in a study of cytomegalovirus exposure and HLA in healthy donors. Clones were sequenced by immunoSEQ multiplex PCR, and TCRdb holds only the in-frame ones, with some missing. Its table records around 50,000 clones. The sample comprised PBMCs. The receptors here all came from a woman aged 50 to 60 in good health and CMV-seropositive. Both conserved end residues are part of each CDR3. Each record gives: D gene, V gene, J gene, CDR3 DNA, CDR3 protein. D genes are given only for firm matches.

-	TRBV4-3	TRBJ2-2	TGCGCCAGCAGCCAAGTTATAAGCGGGGGGGAGCTGTTTTTT	CASSQVISGGELFF
TRBD1	TRBV6-5	TRBJ1-2	TGTGCCAGCAGACTGACGACAGGGTCCTATGGCTACACCTTC	CASRLTTGSYGYTF
TRBD2	TRBV28	TRBJ2-2	TGTGCCAGCAGTCCCGGGACTAGAGACACCGGGGAGCTGTTTTTT	CASSPGTRDTGELFF
-	TRBV5-1	TRBJ1-2	TGCGCCAGCAGCTTGTCAGGGGACCATGGCTACACCTTC	CASSLSGDHGYTF
-	TRBV19	TRBJ2-1	TGTGCCAGTACCCGTGGCGGGGACCGTGAGCAGTTCTTC	CASTRGGDREQFF
TRBD1	TRBV19	TRBJ1-5	TGTGCCAGTAGTATAGGGGGACAGAGCCAGCCCCAGCATTTT	CASSIGGQSQPQHF
-	TRBV27	TRBJ1-5	TGTGCCAGCAAGGGAAACAGGGGCAATCAGCCCCAGCATTTT	CASKGNRGNQPQHF
-	TRBV9	TRBJ2-3	TGTGCCAGCAGCGTAGGCGCCAGCGCAGATACGCAGTATTTT	CASSVGASADTQYF
-	TRBV9	TRBJ1-1	TGTGCCAGCAGCGTAGCTACAGGTAGTTCCACTGAAGCTTTCTTT	CASSVATGSSTEAFF
-	TRBV4-1	TRBJ2-2	TGCGCCAGCAGCCGGGAAAGAGGGGGGGTGGGCACCGGGGAGCTGTTTTTT	CASSRERGGVGTGELFF
-	TRBV7-9	TRBJ2-2	TGTGCCAGCAGCTTAATCAGTGGCACCGGGGAGCTGTTTTTT	CASSLISGTGELFF
TRBD1	TRBV19	TRBJ1-1	TGTGCCAGTAGCGACAGGGGGGGCACTGAAGCTTTCTTT	CASSDRGGTEAFF
TRBD1	TRBV19	TRBJ2-7	TGTGCCAGTAGTGTGGACAGGGTAGGGCACGAGCAGTACTTC	CASSVDRVGHEQYF
-	TRBV7-9	TRBJ1-4	TGTGCCAGCAGCCAATCAACGGGACACCTTAATGAAAAACTGTTTTTT	CASSQSTGHLNEKLFF
TRBD1	TRBV5-1	TRBJ1-4	TGCGCCAGCAGCTTGTCGGGACAGGATGAAAAACTGTTTTTT	CASSLSGQDEKLFF
-	TRBV5-1	TRBJ2-3	TGCGCCAGCAACACGAAAGCATCGGAGACAGATACGCAGTATTTT	CASNTKASETDTQYF
-	TRBV19	TRBJ1-5	TGTGCCAGTAGTTACAGGGAAAACAATCAGCCCCAGCATTTT	CASSYRENNQPQHF
TRBD1	TRBV27	TRBJ2-7	TGTGCCAGCAGTCCGGACAGGGGTGGTTACGAGCAGTACTTC	CASSPDRGGYEQYF
-	TRBV18	TRBJ2-7	TGTGCCAGCTCACCAGAACAGGGTTCCTACGAGCAGTACTTC	CASSPEQGSYEQYF
-	TRBV19	TRBJ1-3	TGTGCCAGTAGTATCTCCAGGGCTGGAAACACCATATATTTT	CASSISRAGNTIYF
-	TRBV2	TRBJ2-5	TGTGCCAGCGATAGGGGGTACTGGGATGGGGAGACCCAGTACTTC	CASDRGYWDGETQYF
-	TRBV4-2	TRBJ1-4	TGTGCCAGCAGGCGAATGGGGAGTAATGAAAAACTGTTTTTT	CASRRMGSNEKLFF
TRBD1	TRBV7-9	TRBJ1-6	TGTGCCAGCAGCCCCAGGACAGGGAATTCACCCCTCCACTTT	CASSPRTGNSPLHF
TRBD2	TRBV6-5	TRBJ2-5	TGTGCCAGCAGTTACTCAGGACTAGCGGGGGAGACCCAGTACTTC	CASSYSGLAGETQYF
TRBD2	TRBV4-2	TRBJ2-7	TGTGCCAGCAGCCAAGATGCGGGAGACCTAAAACCCTACGAGCAGTACTTC	CASSQDAGDLKPYEQYF
TRBD2	TRBV2	TRBJ2-3	TGTGCCAACCGGGGCACCGGGAGGGCCACAGATACGCAGTATTTT	CANRGTGRATDTQYF
-	TRBV10-2	TRBJ2-5	TGCGCCAGCAGTGTTCTCGGGTTTGGGGAGACCCAGTACTTC	CASSVLGFGETQYF
TRBD1	TRBV7-2	TRBJ2-5	TGTGCCAGCAGCCCCTGGGGACAGGGAGAGACCCAGTACTTC	CASSPWGQGETQYF
-	TRBV9	TRBJ1-1	TGTGCCAGCAGCGTAGGACAGAGTTTTGCCGAAGCTTTCTTT	CASSVGQSFAEAFF
-	TRBV6-5	TRBJ1-1	TGTGCCAGCAGTTACTCGAATAAGGGGGTCACTGAAGCTCTCTTT	CASSYSNKGVTEALF
TRBD2	TRBV7-3	TRBJ2-1	TGTGCCAGCAGCTTAACTCGGGAGGGGAATGAGCAGTTCTTC	CASSLTREGNEQFF
-	TRBV5-1	TRBJ1-2	TGCGCCAGCAGTCTAGGGGAGGGGAGCTATGGCTACACCTTC	CASSLGEGSYGYTF
-	TRBV4-1	TRBJ2-1	TGCGCCAGCAGCCAAGATCAAGGACTAATTCTCAATGAGCAGTTCTTC	CASSQDQGLILNEQFF
-	TRBV5-1	TRBJ2-3	TGCGCCAGCAGCTACGAAAGCGGAGATACGCAGTATTTT	CASSYESGDTQYF
-	TRBV5-8	TRBJ1-2	TGTGCCAGCAGCTTGGGGATGTTAAAGAGGGGAGGTGAAGGCTACACCTTC	CASSLGMLKRGGEGYTF
TRBD2	TRBV6-1	TRBJ2-3	TGTGCCAGCAGGCCCGGGGGTAGCGGGGAAGATACGCAGTATTTT	CASRPGGSGEDTQYF
TRBD1	TRBV7-9	TRBJ1-1	TGTGCCAGCAGGTCCGACAGGGGGGGATACGGGTACGCTGAAGCTTTCTTT	CASRSDRGGYGYAEAFF
-	TRBV13	TRBJ1-1	TGTGCCCCTAGTCAGGGAGGAGGATGGTTCCCTCAGAACACTGAAGCTTTCTTT	CAPSQGGGWFPQNTEAFF
TRBD2	TRBV5-6	TRBJ2-1	TGTGCCAGCAGCTTGGGAGTAGCGGGAGCTTACGAGCAGTTCTTC	CASSLGVAGAYEQFF
-	TRBV27	TRBJ2-7	TGTGCCAGCAGTCTTCGCGGTGGCGAGCAGTACTTC	CASSLRGGEQYF
-	TRBV11-2	TRBJ1-2	TGTGCCAGCAGCCTGGTGGATCAGGGATATGGCTACACCTTC	CASSLVDQGYGYTF
TRBD1	TRBV9	TRBJ1-4	TGTGCCAGCAGCGACTACACAGGGGTGTCTAATGAAAAACTGTTTTTT	CASSDYTGVSNEKLFF
TRBD1	TRBV5-6	TRBJ1-1	TGTGCCAGCAGCTTCACCCCAGGGGGCGGCACTGAAGCTTTCTTT	CASSFTPGGGTEAFF
-	TRBV7-8	TRBJ1-2	TGTGCCAGCAGCTCCTCTGCTAACCGGAACTATGGCTACACCTTC	CASSSSANRNYGYTF
-	TRBV6-1	TRBJ2-1	TGTGCCAGCAGTGGCCCGTCGGGACTCGTTGGGCGGAATGAGCAGTTCTTC	CASSGPSGLVGRNEQFF
TRBD1	TRBV5-6	TRBJ1-6	TGTGCCAGCAGCTTGGCCGCACAGGGGAGCTATTCACCCCTCCACTTT	CASSLAAQGSYSPLHF
TRBD1	TRBV27	TRBJ2-7	TGTGCCAGCCGAAGGACAGGGGACACCTACGAGCAGTACTTC	CASRRTGDTYEQYF
TRBD1	TRBV5-1	TRBJ2-7	TGCGCCAGCAGCCAGGCTCAAGGGACAGGGAGCTCCTACGAGCAGTACTTC	CASSQAQGTGSSYEQYF
TRBD2	TRBV7-2	TRBJ2-7	TGTGCCAGCAGCTTACAGGGACTAGCGGTAGCCGAGCAGTACTTC	CASSLQGLAVAEQYF
TRBD1	TRBV27	TRBJ2-7	TGTGCCAGCAGTTCGGGACAGGGTATTAGCGAGCAGTACTTC	CASSSGQGISEQYF
-	TRBV6-6	TRBJ2-7	TGTGCCAGCACCGACACCTACGAGCAGTACTTC	CASTDTYEQYF
TRBD1	TRBV9	TRBJ1-6	TGTGCCAGCAGCCCTCAGACAGGGGTCAATTCACCCCTCCACTTT	CASSPQTGVNSPLHF
TRBD1	TRBV19	TRBJ1-1	TGTGCCAGTAGTAAAGGGGACAGGGTGTATGACACTGAAGCTTTCTTT	CASSKGDRVYDTEAFF
-	TRBV5-8	TRBJ2-3	TGTGCCAGCAGCTTGTATGGGGCAGGGACAGATACGCAGTATTTT	CASSLYGAGTDTQYF
-	TRBV28	TRBJ2-7	TGTGCCAGCAGTACCGCGGGACAGCTCTACGAGCAGTACTTC	CASSTAGQLYEQYF
TRBD2	TRBV9	TRBJ2-7	TGTGCCAGCAGCGCCAGGACTAGCGGGGCCCACGAGCAGTACTTC	CASSARTSGAHEQYF
-	TRBV7-8	TRBJ2-7	TGTGCCAGCAGCCGGACTAGGGACAACTCCTACGAGCAGTACTTC	CASSRTRDNSYEQYF
-	TRBV6-1	TRBJ1-2	TGTGCCAGCAGTGGAGTAGACAGCCTCTATGGCTACACCTTC	CASSGVDSLYGYTF
TRBD1	TRBV6-5	TRBJ2-7	TGTGCCAGCAGCTACGACAGGGGCACCTACGAGCAGTACTTC	CASSYDRGTYEQYF